The 25 T cell receptor beta chains reported below all come from one sample, sequenced in a study of cytomegalovirus exposure and HLA in healthy donors. PCR was performed using 60 Vbeta and 13 Jbeta primers. Assay: immunoSEQ multiplex PCR; the TCRdb copy retains only in-frame clones and omits some. The data hold some 200,000 clones, with more than 65% observed a single time. Material for sequencing was PBMCs. The source is a man over 45 in good health and CMV-seronegative.

The chain recombines TRBV14 with TRBJ2-5, with D unresolved. The J call may be mistaken, given a closer DNA end match to TRBJ2-7. CDR1 and CDR2 (germline): SGHDN, FVKESK. CDR3 length: 16 amino acids. CDR3 sequence (DNA): TGTGCCAGCAGCCAAGTCGGCAGCCTCGGGTTATACGAGCAGTACTTC. Residues: CASSQVGSLGLYEQYF.

The chain employs TRBV7-9 and TRBJ2-6; maybe TRBD2 (5 bases). The V end lost 5 bases, the J end lost 10 bases, and 15 bases lay between the germline ends. CDR3 size: 14 residues. Germline CDR1 is SEHNR and CDR2 is FQNEAQ (reference sequence). The CDR3 reads CASSPRALPNVLTF. DNA for the CDR3: TGTGCCAGCAGCCCGCGGGCTCTGCCGAACGTCCTGACTTTC.

This chain links TRBV4-2 with TRBJ2-1; 7 positions match TRBD1. CDR1 and CDR2 (germline): LGHNA, YNFKEQ. The CDR3 runs 16 residues. J lost 2 bases, V lost 0 bases, and 4 bases had no gene match. CDR3 in amino acids: CASSQDRDRAYNEQFF. As DNA, the CDR3 is TGTGCCAGCAGCCAAGATAGAGACAGGGCCTACAATGAGCAGTTCTTC.

This chain joins TRBV11-1 and TRBJ2-6; D call uncertain. The germline V gene has CDR1 SGHAT and CDR2 FQDESV (reference sequence). V shed 1 base and J shed 4 bases, with 14 bases lying between them. CDR3 size: 17 residues. The CDR3 nucleotides read TGTGCCAGCAGCTTAGACGGCGGCGTTAGGGGGGCCAACGTCCTGACTTTC. It is translated as CASSLDGGVRGANVLTF.

J is TRBJ1-1 and V is TRBV13; D remains ambiguous. In germline, CDR1 is PRHDT, CDR2 FYEKMQ (reference sequence). The CDR3 has 13 residues. The germline V and J ends were trimmed by 5 bases and 6 bases, with 13 bases remaining between them. CDR3 region: CASSVTRRAEAFF. CDR3 bases: TGTGCCAGCAGCGTCACAAGGAGGGCTGAAGCTTTCTTT. Using reference TRBV13 and TRBJ1-1 for the parts outside the CDR3, the full variable domain is AAGVIQSPRHLIKEKRETATLKCYPIPRHDTVYWYQQGPGQDPQFLISFYEKMQSDKGSIPDRFSAQQFSDYHSELNMSSLELGDSALYFCASSVTRRAEAFFGQGTRLTVV.

This chain uses TRBV7-9 with TRBJ1-6; 7 bases are a match to TRBD1. V lost 5 bases to trimming and J lost 4 bases; unmatched junction nucleotides: 2. Germline V CDR1 and CDR2: SEHNR, FQNEAQ (reference sequence). This CDR3 has 14 residues. The DNA for the CDR3 is TGTGCCAGCAGCCGGGGACAGTATAATTCACCCCTCCACTTT. Residues: CASSRGQYNSPLHF.

This rearrangement joins TRBV18 to TRBJ2-3, with 7 bases fitting TRBD1. This CDR3 has 15 residues. Germline lookup yields CDR1 KGHSH and CDR2 LQKENI. The junction had 5 bases not matched to a gene; V was cut back by 4 bases and J by 1 base. The CDR3 loop reads CASSLDRVGTDTQYF. As DNA, the CDR3 is TGTGCCAGCTCACTCGACAGGGTTGGCACAGATACGCAGTATTTT. Full variable domain (missing parts from reference TRBV18 and TRBJ2-3): NAGVMQNPRHLVRRRGQEARLRCSPMKGHSHVYWYRQLPEEGLKFMVYLQKENIIDESGMPKERFSAEFPKEGPSILRIQQVVRGDSAAYFCASSLDRVGTDTQYFGPGTRLTVL.

V is TRBV7-9 and J is TRBJ2-7, with 9 bases identical to TRBD1. CDR1 is SEHNR, CDR2 FQNEAQ, per germline (reference sequence). Trimming at V came to 7 bases and at J to 3 bases, leaving 7 bases not matched to a gene. CDR3 size: 14 residues. The CDR3 bases are TGTGCCAGCACCCCGGGACAGGGAATCTACGAGCAGTACTTC. Protein product: CASTPGQGIYEQYF.

The chain combines TRBV12-5 with TRBJ1-2; perhaps TRBD1 as D (5 bases). The germline gives CDR1 LGHNT, CDR2 FRNRAP. With 5 bases removed from V and 14 bases from J, the gap between germline ends came to 18 bases. The CDR3 is 12 amino acids. Written as DNA, the CDR3 is TGTGCTAGTGGTATTGATTTCGGGGGGTCGACCTTC. Its protein product is CASGIDFGGSTF.

This clone came up once. V is TRBV4-1 and J is TRBJ2-2; 11 positions agree with TRBD2. This CDR3 is built from 19 residues. The ends lost 0 bases at V and 6 bases at J; junction bases unmatched: 12. Looked up from germline, CDR1 is MGHRA and CDR2 is YSYEKL. The CDR3 reads CASSQDPVAGGRWAGELFF. The CDR3 DNA reads TGCGCCAGCAGCCAAGATCCCGTAGCGGGGGGGCGATGGGCCGGGGAGCTGTTTTTT.

The chain recombines TRBV27 with TRBJ2-3; 7 nucleotides match TRBD2. CDR3 length: 13 amino acids. Looked up from germline, CDR1 is MNHEY and CDR2 is SMNVEV (reference sequence). Germline trimming cut 7 bases from V and 5 bases from J; bases unmatched to any gene: 6. The CDR3 coding sequence is TGTGCCAGCAAATTTTTAGCGGGAGATACGCAGTATTTT. Amino acids: CASKFLAGDTQYF.

The rearrangement links TRBV2 to TRBJ1-5, with 7 nucleotides matching TRBD1. The V segment lost 6 bases and the J segment 4 bases; nucleotides outside the gene matches: 3. The CDR3 contains 13 residues. Germline values: CDR1 SNHLY, CDR2 FYNNEI. The CDR3 sequence: CASSGTANQPQHF. CDR3 in DNA: TGTGCCAGCAGCGGGACAGCGAATCAGCCCCAGCATTTT.

V is TRBV2 and J is TRBJ1-2; 11 nucleotides line up with TRBD1. This CDR3 is built from 14 residues. V shed 6 bases, J shed 2 bases, and the junction held 2 bases outside the gene matches. Germline V gene lookup returns CDR1 SNHLY and CDR2 FYNNEI. CDR3 residues: CASRGTGGNYGYTF. The CDR3 nucleotides read TGTGCCAGCAGGGGGACAGGGGGGAACTATGGCTACACCTTC.

The CDR3 reads CASSPEGNRGQETQYF. In DNA form, the CDR3 reads TGTGCCAGCTCACCAGAGGGTAACAGGGGGCAAGAGACCCAGTACTTC. The rearrangement links TRBV18 to TRBJ2-5; TRBD1 aligns across 8 bases. The CDR3 sequence is 16 residues long. V shed 2 bases and J 2 bases; nucleotides not matched to a gene: 7. Germline V gene sequence: CDR1 KGHSH, CDR2 LQKENI.

The rearrangement links TRBV18 to TRBJ2-2; 7 nucleotides agree with TRBD1. The V segment lost 3 bases and the J segment 6 bases; nucleotides outside the gene matches: 7. Germline assignment: CDR1 KGHSH and CDR2 LQKENI. The CDR3 is made up of 15 amino acids. The CDR3 protein is CASSPKGGAPGELFF. CDR3 DNA sequence: TGTGCCAGCTCACCTAAAGGGGGCGCCCCCGGGGAGCTGTTTTTT. The variable domain in full, completed from reference TRBV18 and TRBJ2-2, reads NAGVMQNPRHLVRRRGQEARLRCSPMKGHSHVYWYRQLPEEGLKFMVYLQKENIIDESGMPKERFSAEFPKEGPSILRIQQVVRGDSAAYFCASSPKGGAPGELFFGEGSRLTVL.

Only a few counts were recorded for this clone. This sequence joins TRBV10-1 and TRBJ1-3; D perhaps matches TRBD1 (5 bases). The CDR3 sequence is 17 residues long. The V and J ends lost 7 bases and 1 base respectively, with 20 bases between them. In germline, CDR1 is WNHNN, CDR2 SYGVQD (reference sequence). CDR3 DNA sequence: TGCGCCAGCAACGGTTACGTCGGAGACAGATCTGGAAACACCATATATTTT. Its translation: CASNGYVGDRSGNTIYF.

This chain connects TRBV6-1 to TRBJ1-6; D is possibly TRBD1 (5 bases). V was clipped by 7 bases and J by 10 bases, with 17 bases between them. The CDR3 length is 14 residues. CDR1 is MNHNS, CDR2 SASEGT, per germline. As DNA, the CDR3 is TGTGCCAGCATCGGGCAGGGAAAGGGCTCACCCCTCCACTTT. Residues: CASIGQGKGSPLHF.

This clone was found a few times. The V and J genes are TRBV10-3 and TRBJ2-3, with 7 positions matching TRBD1. J lost 1 base, V lost 6 bases, and 7 bases had no gene match. The CDR3 totals 15 residues. From germline, CDR1 is ENHRY and CDR2 SYGVKD. CDR3 residues: CAIRGSGGGTDTQYF. CDR3 DNA: TGTGCCATCAGAGGTTCAGGGGGAGGCACAGATACGCAGTATTTT.

The V gene is TRBV2, the J gene TRBJ2-7; D is uncertain. Germline assignment: CDR1 SNHLY and CDR2 FYNNEI. The CDR3 contains 12 residues. Trimming cost V 6 bases and J 5 bases, with 11 bases left between them. The CDR3 here is CASSGRVDEQYF. The CDR3 bases are TGTGCCAGCAGCGGTCGAGTCGACGAGCAGTACTTC.

Written as DNA, the CDR3 is TGTGCCACCTATATGGGAGGGGGCACTGAAGCTTTCTTT. Translating it yields CATYMGGGTEAFF. The chain links TRBV10-3 to TRBJ1-1, with TRBD1 as a possible D gene (6 bases). Per the germline V gene, CDR1 is ENHRY and CDR2 is SYGVKD. The CDR3 length is 13 residues. The V end lost 10 bases, the J end lost 4 bases, and 16 bases lay between the germline ends.

This clone was seen a handful of times. The chain carries TRBV6-5 and TRBJ1-1, with 7 bases aligning to TRBD1. The CDR3 length is 16 residues. Trimming cost V 2 bases and J 5 bases; bases outside gene matches: 11. Germline V gene sequence: CDR1 MNHEY, CDR2 SVGAGI. This CDR3 reads CASSYQGGQKKTEAFF. CDR3 nucleotide sequence: TGTGCCAGCAGTTACCAGGGGGGACAAAAAAAGACTGAAGCTTTCTTT.

The rearrangement uses TRBV7-2 and TRBJ2-3; 9 bases match TRBD1. Germline CDR1 and CDR2: SGHTA and FQGNSA. The CDR3 runs to 15 residues. Losses at the gene ends were 4 bases for V and 6 bases for J; bases not matched to a gene: 8. The CDR3 nucleotides read TGTGCCAGCAGCTCAATCGGACAGGGGTGGGATACGCAGTATTTT. Amino acid sequence: CASSSIGQGWDTQYF.

The V call is TRBV21-1, the J call TRBJ2-7; the table's D call, TRBD1, has no DNA check behind it. TRBV21-1 is deemed a pseudogene. There are 15 residues in the CDR3. Here the CDR3 DNA reads TGTGCCAGCAGCAAGAGGACAGGGATGGCCTACGAGCAGTACTTC. Protein sequence: CASSKRTGMAYEQYF.

The V gene is TRBV11-2, the J gene TRBJ1-6; 8 nucleotides match TRBD1. Germline assignment: CDR1 SGHAT and CDR2 FQNNGV. Germline trimming cut 10 bases from V and 8 bases from J; bases unmatched to any gene: 7. The CDR3 consists of 13 residues. The CDR3 region is CATIGTGDSPLHF. The DNA of the CDR3 is TGTGCCACGATCGGGACAGGTGATTCACCCCTCCACTTT.

V usage is TRBV6-5 and J usage is TRBJ1-3, with D perhaps matching TRBD1 (5 bases). The CDR3 spans 15 residues. From germline, CDR1 is MNHEY and CDR2 SVGAGI. V lost 6 bases and J lost 0, with 12 bases in between. This CDR3 reads CASSSGGGSGNTIYF. The CDR3, as DNA: TGTGCCAGCAGCTCCGGCGGGGGCTCTGGAAACACCATATATTTT.